These T cell receptor beta chains were read from a single sample in a study of Graves' ophthalmopathy and Graves' hyperthyroidism. Using its own MiXCR run on the multiplex PCR reads, TCRdb lists one record per CDR3 protein. The repertoire has around 1.1 million distinct CDR3 sequences, about two fifths of them found once; the top ten carry 11%. Sequences were obtained from peripheral blood or thyroid tissue (not recorded which). The receptors derive from an adult man with Graves' hyperthyroidism. CDR3s include the opening cysteine and the closing phenylalanine or tryptophan. Rows give clone size only sometimes, using once, few, many, or a class for an expanded clone.

v_gene: TRBV7-9
j_gene: TRBJ2-7
abundance: many
CDR3aa: CASSSLGQGNYEQYF

v_gene: TRBV7-9
j_gene: TRBJ1-2
abundance: .
CDR3aa: CASSPKTEGGTYGYTF

v_gene: TRBV20-1
j_gene: TRBJ1-5
abundance: many
CDR3aa: CSASRRQPNQPQHF

v_gene: TRBV10-2
j_gene: TRBJ1-2
abundance: .
CDR3aa: CASSEPDRVGYTF

v_gene: TRBV7-9
j_gene: TRBJ2-1
abundance: once
CDR3aa: CASRTDREHNEQFF

v_gene: TRBV19
j_gene: TRBJ1-6
abundance: .
CDR3aa: CAWRGTLYNSPLHF

v_gene: TRBV20-1
j_gene: TRBJ1-3
abundance: many
CDR3aa: CSARDGRGTGNTIYF

v_gene: TRBV14
j_gene: TRBJ2-3
abundance: .
CDR3aa: CASSESAGRNLRTDTQYF

v_gene: TRBV29-1
j_gene: TRBJ2-7
abundance: .
CDR3aa: CSVSGTVPYEQYF

v_gene: TRBV7-2
j_gene: TRBJ2-5
abundance: many
CDR3aa: CASSQGLAGAQETQYF

v_gene: TRBV29-1
j_gene: TRBJ2-5
abundance: .
CDR3aa: CSQVDPRETQYF

v_gene: TRBV30
j_gene: TRBJ1-1
abundance: few
CDR3aa: CAWSPGQVNTEAFF

v_gene: TRBV2
j_gene: TRBJ1-1
abundance: many
CDR3aa: CASRPGQTYTEAFF

v_gene: TRBV24-1
j_gene: TRBJ1-5
abundance: many
CDR3aa: CALRAGQPQHF

v_gene: TRBV20-1
j_gene: TRBJ2-5
abundance: .
CDR3aa: CSAQTNSETQYF

v_gene: TRBV7-7
j_gene: TRBJ2-5
abundance: few
CDR3aa: CASSLVRARTQYF

v_gene: TRBV3-1
j_gene: TRBJ1-2
abundance: .
CDR3aa: CASSLRQGLAYGYTF

v_gene: TRBV28
j_gene: TRBJ2-5
abundance: few
CDR3aa: CASERPYQETQYF

v_gene: TRBV12-5
j_gene: TRBJ2-7
abundance: .
CDR3aa: CASGPSGACEQYF

v_gene: TRBV7-2
j_gene: TRBJ1-5
abundance: many
CDR3aa: CASSLKPETGFGQPQHF

v_gene: TRBV30
j_gene: TRBJ1-1
abundance: few
CDR3aa: CAWSDLMNTEAFF

v_gene: TRBV15
j_gene: TRBJ2-7
abundance: .
CDR3aa: CATSSAGTGISYEQYF

v_gene: TRBV19
j_gene: TRBJ2-7
abundance: .
CDR3aa: CASSILAGGPTGELYF

v_gene: TRBV14
j_gene: TRBJ2-7
abundance: .
CDR3aa: CASSQDRGGLAGGKTYEQYF

v_gene: TRBV25-1
j_gene: TRBJ2-5
abundance: .
CDR3aa: CASSDLGTGTQETQYF

v_gene: TRBV28
j_gene: TRBJ2-7
abundance: once
CDR3aa: CAARGTAVPYEQYF

v_gene: TRBV7-9
j_gene: TRBJ1-2
abundance: many
CDR3aa: CASSDNSGAYGYTF

v_gene: TRBV5-1
j_gene: TRBJ2-6
abundance: .
CDR3aa: CASRLDSLTF

v_gene: TRBV20-1
j_gene: TRBJ2-2
abundance: .
CDR3aa: CSTRAGELFF

v_gene: TRBV12-5
j_gene: TRBJ1-1
abundance: many
CDR3aa: CASSTAMNTEAFF

v_gene: TRBV25-1
j_gene: TRBJ2-7
abundance: .
CDR3aa: CASSYSKQGDYEQYF

v_gene: TRBV9
j_gene: TRBJ2-5
abundance: many
CDR3aa: CASSVAPASQETQYF

v_gene: TRBV5-8
j_gene: TRBJ1-5
abundance: few
CDR3aa: CASSLEPRTEYSNQPQHF

v_gene: TRBV9
j_gene: TRBJ1-1
abundance: many
CDR3aa: CASSVGPEMNTEAFF

v_gene: TRBV5-1
j_gene: TRBJ2-5
abundance: few
CDR3aa: CASSSGTSGDLETQYF

v_gene: TRBV7-9
j_gene: TRBJ2-2
abundance: .
CDR3aa: CASTKPRGPPGTGELFF

v_gene: TRBV6-6
j_gene: TRBJ1-1
abundance: few
CDR3aa: CASLWARTGNTEAFF

v_gene: TRBV29-1
j_gene: TRBJ1-3
abundance: many
CDR3aa: CSVQLATGNTIYF